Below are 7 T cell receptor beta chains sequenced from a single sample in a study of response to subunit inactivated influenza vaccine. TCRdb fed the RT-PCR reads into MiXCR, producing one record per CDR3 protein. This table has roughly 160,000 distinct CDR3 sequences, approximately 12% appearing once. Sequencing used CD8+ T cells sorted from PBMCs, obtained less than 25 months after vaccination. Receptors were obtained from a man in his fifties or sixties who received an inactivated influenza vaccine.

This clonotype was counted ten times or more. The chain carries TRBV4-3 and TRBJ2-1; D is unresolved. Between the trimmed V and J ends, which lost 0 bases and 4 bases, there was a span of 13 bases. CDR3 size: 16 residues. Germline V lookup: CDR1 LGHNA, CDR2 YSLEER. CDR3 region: CASSQESPPAYNEQFF. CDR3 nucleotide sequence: TGCGCCAGCAGCCAAGAAAGCCCCCCGGCATACAATGAGCAGTTCTTC.

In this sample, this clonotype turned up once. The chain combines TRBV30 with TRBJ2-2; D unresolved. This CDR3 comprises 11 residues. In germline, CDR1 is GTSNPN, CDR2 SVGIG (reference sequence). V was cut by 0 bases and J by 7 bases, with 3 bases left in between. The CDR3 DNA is TGTGCCTGGAGTGTAATCGGGGAGCTGTTTTTT. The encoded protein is CAWSVIGELFF.

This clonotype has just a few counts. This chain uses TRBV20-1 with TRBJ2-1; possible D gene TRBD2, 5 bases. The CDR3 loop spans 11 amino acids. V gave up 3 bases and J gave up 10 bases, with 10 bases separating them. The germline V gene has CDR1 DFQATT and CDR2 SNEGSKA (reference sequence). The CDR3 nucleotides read TGCAGTGCTAGTAGGTCGGGGGAGCAGTTCTTC. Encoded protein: CSASRSGEQFF.

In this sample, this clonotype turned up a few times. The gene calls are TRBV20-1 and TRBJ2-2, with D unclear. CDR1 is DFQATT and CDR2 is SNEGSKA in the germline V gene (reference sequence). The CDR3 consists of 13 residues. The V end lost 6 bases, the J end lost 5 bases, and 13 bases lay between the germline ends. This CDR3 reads CSARISETGELFF. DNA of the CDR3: TGCAGTGCCCGGATAAGTGAGACCGGGGAGCTGTTTTTT.

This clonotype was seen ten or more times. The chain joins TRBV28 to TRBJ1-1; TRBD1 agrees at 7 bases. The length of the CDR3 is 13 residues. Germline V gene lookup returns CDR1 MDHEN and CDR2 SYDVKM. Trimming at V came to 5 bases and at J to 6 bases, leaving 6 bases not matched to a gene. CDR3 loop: CASSPPGQPEAFF. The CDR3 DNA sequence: TGTGCCAGCAGTCCACCGGGACAGCCTGAAGCTTTCTTT.

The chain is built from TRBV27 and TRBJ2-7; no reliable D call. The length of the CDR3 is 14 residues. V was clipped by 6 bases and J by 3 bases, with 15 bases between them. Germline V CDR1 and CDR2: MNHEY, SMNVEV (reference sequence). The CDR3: CASSPKTVLYEQYF. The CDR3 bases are TGTGCCAGCAGCCCTAAAACAGTCCTCTACGAGCAGTACTTC.

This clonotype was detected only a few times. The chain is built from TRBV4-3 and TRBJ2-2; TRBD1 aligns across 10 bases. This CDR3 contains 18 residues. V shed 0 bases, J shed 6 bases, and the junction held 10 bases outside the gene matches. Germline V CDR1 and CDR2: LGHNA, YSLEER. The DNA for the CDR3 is TGCGCCAGCAGCCAAGATCTAGGACAGGGGGATTCCTCCGGGGAGCTGTTTTTT. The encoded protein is CASSQDLGQGDSSGELFF.